These 10 T cell receptor beta chains share one sample of origin, sequenced in a study of blood T cell repertoires in COVID-19. Produced via immunoSEQ multiplex PCR; TCRdb's table is partial and in-frame only. This table holds about 46,000 clones, more than 70% found once. The sample comprised peripheral blood. The receptors were sampled from a woman aged 80 or over with acute or convalescent COVID-19.

J is TRBJ1-6 and V is TRBV7-8; no reliable D call. The CDR3 totals 15 residues. Trimming took 5 bases from V and 0 from J, leaving 8 bases between them. The V gene's germline CDR1 is SGHVS and CDR2 FQNEAQ. The chain's CDR3 is CASSSGSSYNSPLHF. CDR3 sequence (DNA): TGTGCCAGCAGCAGCGGAAGCTCCTATAATTCACCCCTCCACTTT.

J is TRBJ1-1 and V is TRBV2; D is undetermined. CDR3 length: 14 residues. CDR1 is SNHLY, CDR2 FYNNEI, per germline. V was shortened by 4 bases and J by 3 bases, with 12 bases between the two germline ends. The CDR3 loop is CASSVRQVDTEAFF. The CDR3, as DNA: TGTGCCAGCAGTGTTAGGCAGGTCGACACTGAAGCTTTCTTT. The variable domain in full, completed from reference TRBV2 and TRBJ1-1, reads EPEVTQTPSHQVTQMGQEVILRCVPISNHLYFYWYRQILGQKVEFLVSFYNNEISEKSEIFDDQFSVERPDGSNFTLKIRSTKLEDSAMYFCASSVRQVDTEAFFGQGTRLTVV.

J is TRBJ2-1 and V is TRBV7-2; TRBD2 agrees at 11 bases. After removal of 5 bases from V and 7 bases from J, the junction contained 10 bases not matched to a gene. The CDR3 runs to 16 residues. Germline V gene data show CDR1 as SGHTA and CDR2 as FQGNSA. The CDR3 protein is CASSPLAGGILNEQFF. Here the CDR3 DNA reads TGTGCCAGCAGCCCGTTAGCGGGGGGGATCTTAAATGAGCAGTTCTTC.

The chain's CDR3 is CASSSPAGGIGYTF. The CDR3 coding sequence is TGTGCCAGTAGTTCTCCAGCAGGAGGGATCGGCTACACCTTC. This chain connects TRBV19 to TRBJ1-2, with no clear D. The V and J ends lost 5 bases and 8 bases respectively, with 18 bases between them. Germline CDR1 reads LNHDA; CDR2 reads SQIVND (reference sequence). The CDR3 is made up of 14 amino acids. Full variable domain (rest looked up from reference TRBV19 and TRBJ1-2): DGGITQSPKYLFRKEGQNVTLSCEQNLNHDAMYWYRQDPGQGLRLIYYSQIVNDFQKGDIAEGYSVSREKKESFPLTVTSAQKNPTAFYLCASSSPAGGIGYTFGSGTRLTVV.

V and J are TRBV3-1 (or the pseudogene TRBV3-2) and TRBJ1-4; 9 nucleotides line up with TRBD1. This CDR3 spans 15 amino acids. Germline CDR1 reads LGHDT; CDR2 reads YNNKEL (reference sequence). Unmatched junction bases numbered 6, after V lost 6 bases and J lost 4 bases. The CDR3 protein is CASRRWTGDNEKLFF. As DNA, the CDR3 is TGTGCCAGCAGACGTTGGACAGGGGATAATGAAAAACTGTTTTTT.

This chain connects TRBV3-1 (or the pseudogene TRBV3-2) to TRBJ1-2, with D uncertain. Deletions cut 1 base from V and 10 bases from J, with 7 bases between. CDR3 size: 11 residues. Germline V gene lookup returns CDR1 LGHDT and CDR2 YNNKEL (reference sequence). CDR3 sequence reads: CASSQASFYTF. DNA of the CDR3: TGTGCCAGCAGCCAAGCTTCGTTCTACACCTTC.

This chain's CDR3 is CASSIGRRESPLHF. In DNA, the CDR3 is TGTGCCAGTAGTATAGGTCGACGGGAATCACCCCTCCACTTT. This chain connects TRBV19 to TRBJ1-6; D not resolved. CDR1 LNHDA and CDR2 SQIVND come from the germline V gene (reference sequence). This CDR3 is built from 14 residues. V was pared by 1 base and J by 10 bases, with 11 bases between. Full variable domain (remainder filled in from reference TRBV19 and TRBJ1-6): DGGITQSPKYLFRKEGQNVTLSCEQNLNHDAMYWYRQDPGQGLRLIYYSQIVNDFQKGDIAEGYSVSREKKESFPLTVTSAQKNPTAFYLCASSIGRRESPLHFGNGTRLTVT.

This clone is a singleton in its sample. The V and J genes are TRBV6-5 and TRBJ1-4; D is unclear. The CDR3 is made up of 15 amino acids. The V end was cut by 0 bases, the J end by 5 bases, with 10 bases between. Germline V lookup: CDR1 MNHEY, CDR2 SVGAGI. The CDR3 sequence: CASSYSTTGNEKLFF. In DNA, the CDR3 is TGTGCCAGCAGTTACTCGACTACGGGGAATGAAAAACTGTTTTTT.

This chain links TRBV7-9 with TRBJ2-7; 9 positions agree with TRBD2. This CDR3 is 12 amino acids long. Losses at the gene ends were 7 bases for V and 6 bases for J; bases not matched to a gene: 4. Germline CDR1 SEHNR, CDR2 FQNEAQ (reference sequence). Here the CDR3 reads CASMREGGEQYF. The CDR3, as DNA: TGTGCCAGCATGCGGGAGGGAGGCGAGCAGTACTTC.

This chain connects TRBV11-2 to TRBJ2-2; TRBD2 aligns across 11 bases. The length of the CDR3 is 15 residues. Trimming cost V 5 bases and J 7 bases; bases outside gene matches: 6. Germline CDR1 is SGHAT and CDR2 is FQNNGV. CDR3 loop: CASSTAGTSGGELFF. CDR3 sequence (DNA): TGTGCCAGCAGCACGGCCGGGACTAGCGGCGGGGAGCTGTTTTTT.